This TCR beta chain was identified during a study of T cells after yellow fever vaccination. Study background: In the case of low-cell-number fractions, SMART-Seq v4 Ultra Low Input was used for preparation.

This clonotype was observed a few times. Its antigen is unidentified. General observations from the study: Contaminating bulk clonotypes could be abundant in FACS-sorted repertoires. Reappearance after the booster was observed for most primary-vaccination clones (around 96% CD4, over 70% CD8).

TCRdb itself ran the 5' RACE reads through MiXCR, one entry per CDR3 protein. Among some 300,000 distinct CDR3 sequences listed, about 7.8% were seen once. Germline V gene data show CDR1 as SQVTM and CDR2 as ANQGSEA. Trimming at V came to 6 bases and at J to 4 bases, leaving 6 bases not matched to a gene. The CDR3 is 14 residues long. The TCR originated in a man aged 18 to 29 who received the YFV17D yellow fever vaccine. J is TRBJ2-2 and V is TRBV29-1; 9 positions match TRBD2. This sample comprised PBMCs, obtained around 45 days after the first yellow fever vaccination. The CDR3 DNA reads as TGCAGCGTCGTCGCGGGGGGGCTCACCGGGGAGCTGTTTTTT. Translation: CSVVAGGLTGELFF.